A single sample is the source of the 12 T cell receptor beta chains below, sequenced in a study of T cell clonality in common variable immunodeficiency. TCRdb's copy holds only in-frame clones and misses some; the assay was immunoSEQ multiplex PCR. The sample was found to contain fewer than 50,000 clones, and every one recurs. Sequencing input: peripheral blood mononuclear cells. All receptors derive from a person between 18 and 70 years old in good health.

This clone occurred many times. The CDR3 end is not reached by the read, which stops 3 residues before it; the germline J gene fills it in. This chain joins TRBV9 and TRBJ1-1, with D possibly being TRBD1 (6 bases). Germline lookup yields CDR1 SGDLS and CDR2 YYNGEE. Trimming took off 2 bases at V and 0 bases at J, with 8 bases between the two ends. CDR3 length: 14 residues. The sequenced part of the CDR3 DNA is TGTGCCAGCAGCGTGACAGGTCTGAACACTGAA. This sequence encodes CASSVTGLNTE. In full, the CDR3 reads CASSVTGLNTEAFF.

This clone was seen many times. With the read ending 3 residues before the CDR3 end, the germline J gene is used to fill in that end. The rearrangement uses TRBV6-4 and TRBJ1-1; no clear D. The CDR3 contains 13 residues. CDR1 and CDR2 (germline): MRHNA, SNTAGT. Trimming pared 5 bases from V and 1 base from J, leaving 8 bases between. Here the CDR3 reads CASSYQENTEAFF. The sequenced CDR3 bases are TGTGCCAGCAGTTACCAGGAGAACACTGAA.

This clone was found many times. The sequenced fragment ends 3 residues before the CDR3 boundary, so the rest is inferred from the germline J gene. V is TRBV5-1 and J is TRBJ2-2, with 7 bases aligning to TRBD1. The CDR3 sequence is 14 residues long. V was pared by 9 bases and J by 5 bases, with 10 bases of the junction left unmatched. Germline loops: CDR1 SGHRS, CDR2 YFSETQ. The CDR3 protein is CATRGGQRTGELFF. The CDR3 DNA, read in part, is TGCGCCACCCGTGGGGGACAGAGAACCGGGGAG. The full variable domain, in which reference TRBV5-1 and TRBJ2-2 provide the parts outside the CDR3, is KAGVTQTPRYLIKTRGQQVTLSCSPISGHRSVSWYQQTPGQGLQFLFEYFSETQRNKGNFPGRFSGRQFSNSRSEMNVSTLELGDSALYLCATRGGQRTGELFFGEGSRLTVL.

The table lists this clone with many counts. Read sequence stops 3 residues before the CDR3 end, and the germline J gene provides the missing end. Other nucleotide sequences from this sample produce the same CDR3. The genes are TRBV10-1 and TRBJ1-5; 9 nucleotides match TRBD1. The CDR3 spans 15 residues. V lost 6 bases and J lost 6; bases outside the gene matches: 9. Germline V CDR1 and CDR2: WNHNN, SYGVQD (reference sequence). Incomplete CDR3 DNA: TGCGCCAGCAGCCCAAAGACAGGGGGTATTCAGCCC. As protein: CASSPKTGGIQP. The whole CDR3 sequence is CASSPKTGGIQPQHF.

This clone was observed many times. The CDR3 end lies 3 residues beyond the end of the read and is filled in from the germline J gene. The V call is TRBV30, the J call TRBJ1-1; TRBD1 matches 7 bases. The germline CDR1 and CDR2 sequences are GTSNPN and SVGIG (reference sequence). V was clipped by 2 bases and J by 1 base; unmatched bases: 4. There are 14 residues in the CDR3. CDR3 in amino acids: CAWSSNRGNTEAFF. CDR3 DNA (partial): TGTGCCTGGAGTTCTAACAGGGGGAACACTGAA.

Many counts were recorded for this clone. The read terminates 3 residues before the CDR3 end, so the remaining end is supplied by the germline J gene. The same CDR3 arises from other DNA sequences in this sample as well. J is TRBJ2-4 and V is TRBV19; TRBD2 agrees at 12 bases. The CDR3 runs 13 residues. Germline lookup yields CDR1 LNHDA and CDR2 SQIVND (reference sequence). CDR3 sequence: CASSIGLAGFQYF. The sequenced CDR3 bases are TGTGCCAGTAGTATCGGACTAGCGGGGTTT.

This clone was observed at least ten times. The CDR3 sequence: CASSSSAGPDTQYF. The DNA read from the CDR3 is TGTGCCAGCAGTTCTAGCGCAGGCCCGGACACC. The genes are TRBV7-3 and TRBJ2-5; D is perhaps TRBD2 (6 bases). The CDR3 end falls 3 residues outside the read, so it is completed with the germline J gene. CDR1 and CDR2 from the germline V gene are SGHTA and FQGTGA. The CDR3 is 14 amino acids.

Ten or more counts support this clone. Sequencing ends 3 residues short of the CDR3 end; the germline J gene provides the rest. The rearrangement joins TRBV20-1 to TRBJ1-3; TRBD1 aligns across 7 bases. Per germline, CDR1 DFQATT and CDR2 SNEGSKA (reference sequence). This CDR3 has 16 amino acids. The trim removed 0 bases at V and 3 bases at J, leaving 8 bases unmatched. Incomplete CDR3 DNA: TGCAGTGCTAGAGATCAAGGGGGCCTACATGGAAACACC. This gives the protein CSARDQGGLHGNT. The CDR3 in its entirety is CSARDQGGLHGNTIYF.

Many counts were recorded for this clone. The read is 3 residues too short to cover the CDR3 end, so that end is filled in from the germline J gene. V gene TRBV29-1 combines with J gene TRBJ1-1; D call uncertain. Per the germline V gene, CDR1 is SQVTM and CDR2 is ANQGSEA. The length of the CDR3 is 13 residues. V gave up 4 bases and J gave up 2 bases, with 11 bases separating them. CDR3 protein: CSVGGFSNTEAFF. The CDR3 DNA, read in part, is TGCAGCGTTGGAGGCTTCTCAAACACTGAA.

Ten or more counts support this clone. Read coverage stops 3 residues before the CDR3 terminus; the germline J gene supplies the remainder. The chain couples TRBV6-1 to TRBJ2-5; the D is unclear. From germline, CDR1 is MNHNS and CDR2 SASEGT. The CDR3 is 13 residues long. Trimming cost V 4 bases and J 5 bases, with 11 bases left between them. CDR3 DNA (partial): TGTGCCAGCAGTGGGTTGCCACGGGAGACC. Its protein product is CASSGLPRET. The complete CDR3 reads CASSGLPRETQYF.

This clone was found many times. The CDR3 extends 3 residues past the end of the read, so its final part is completed from the germline J gene. The rearrangement links TRBV20-1 to TRBJ2-7, with TRBD2 identical over 8 bases. With V trimmed by 6 bases and J by 5 bases, 18 bases remained unmatched. Germline loops: CDR1 DFQATT, CDR2 SNEGSKA (reference sequence). The length of the CDR3 is 16 residues. CDR3 DNA (partial): TGCAGTGCAGAACCCGGACGGACTAGCTCTGGCAACGAG. Its protein product is CSAEPGRTSSGNE. The full CDR3 is CSAEPGRTSSGNEQYF.

This clone was counted at least ten times. The read ends 3 residues shy of where the CDR3 ends; the end is completed using the germline J gene. This chain joins TRBV13 and TRBJ2-1; 8 bases are shared with TRBD2. The germline CDR1 and CDR2 sequences are PRHDT and FYEKMQ (reference sequence). This CDR3 region has 15 residues. V dropped 4 bases and J dropped 0; count of bases not matched to a gene: 2. The CDR3 DNA, read in part, is TGTGCCAGCAGCTACGGGACTAGCTCCTACAATGAG. Translated: CASSYGTSSYNE. The full CDR3 reads CASSYGTSSYNEQFF.